This TCR beta chain stems from a study of cytomegalovirus exposure and HLA in healthy donors. Study findings and constraints: The classifier was said to identify cytomegalovirus status with high specificity and sensitivity. Most TCR sequences were uncommon, yet certain public TCRs appeared in many donors. Fewer than 200 TCR beta chains were listed as cytomegalovirus-associated. According to a subsequent analysis, TCR clusters identified in the first cohort showed a tendency to co-occur across the roughly 120 validation repertoires.

About this clone: The antigen is undetermined.

The germline V gene has CDR1 SGHRS and CDR2 YFSETQ. This CDR3 spans 15 amino acids. Trimming took off 1 base at V and 0 bases at J, with 8 bases between the two ends. Data came from immunoSEQ multiplex PCR; TCRdb stores just in-frame clones and leaves some out. The data contain some 120,000 clones, more than 70% of them singletons. This clonotype was sampled from a man aged 25 to 45 in good health and CMV-seronegative. The genes are TRBV5-1 and TRBJ1-5, with D possibly matching TRBD1 (6 bases). The source material was PBMCs. This chain's CDR3 is CASSLTDSSNQPQHF. CDR3 DNA sequence: TGCGCCAGCAGCTTGACGGACAGTAGCAATCAGCCCCAGCATTTT.